This is a list of T cell receptor beta chains from one sample in a study of T-cell memory formation after mild COVID-19. TCRdb used MiXCR to reprocess the 5' RACE reads, holding one entry per CDR3 protein. The sample carries roughly 89,000 distinct CDR3 sequences, about 15% recorded once. Sequencing was performed on PBMCs or a T cell subset sorted from them (not recorded which). Every receptor here comes from a man younger than 30 who had mild COVID-19 (a few samples of this study predate the infection). Cell type and time point are not known. Both conserved end residues are part of each CDR3. A D gene is named only where the DNA matches it firmly. Rows may omit the clone size; those that give it use once, few, many or a size class.

j_call d_call v_call clone_size cdr3_nt cdr3_aa
TRBJ1-4 TRBD1 TRBV5-1 few TGCGCCAGCAGCCCGGAGACAGGGGTTGAAAAACTGTTTTTT CASSPETGVEKLFF
TRBJ1-5 NA TRBV5-5 few TGTGCCAGCAGCGGGTGGGATCAGCCCCAGCATTTT CASSGWDQPQHF
TRBJ2-5 NA TRBV6-1 many TGTGCCAGCAGTGAAGCAGAAGGGACCCAAGAGACCCAGTACTTC CASSEAEGTQETQYF
TRBJ1-5 NA TRBV7-9 many TGTGCCAGCAGCTCTGCGGGGTCCAATCAGCCCCAGCATTTT CASSSAGSNQPQHF
TRBJ2-1 TRBD2 TRBV6-5 NA TGTGCCAGCACCCCGGGGGGGGCCCCCACCGAGCAGTTCTTC CASTPGGAPTEQFF
TRBJ2-1 TRBD2 TRBV6-5 NA TGTGCCAGCAGTTATAGCGTCGGGGGGAGCTACAATGAGCAGTTCTTC CASSYSVGGSYNEQFF
TRBJ2-3 TRBD2 TRBV12-3/TRBV12-4 NA TGTGCCAGCAGTCTAGCGGGGGGGGGCACAGATACGCAGTATTTT CASSLAGGGTDTQYF
TRBJ1-1 TRBD1 TRBV5-1 NA TGCGCCAGCCTGGCAGGGGGCCCGAACACTGAAGCTTTCTTT CASLAGGPNTEAFF
TRBJ2-1 NA TRBV29-1 many TGCAGCGTTGAAGGTCACCGCGGTTTGTTGCCTGTCGATGAGCAGTTCTTC CSVEGHRGLLPVDEQFF
TRBJ2-5 NA TRBV5-1 few TGCGCCAGCTCCCCGAGGGGGGGCCCCCAAGAGACCCAGTACTTC CASSPRGGPQETQYF
TRBJ2-7 NA TRBV4-1 NA TGCGCCAGCAGCCAAGATTTGTGGGCCTACGAGCAGTACTTC CASSQDLWAYEQYF
TRBJ1-2 NA TRBV14 few TGTGCCAGCAGCCACGCGAGGACCTATGGCTACACCTTC CASSHARTYGYTF
TRBJ2-1 NA TRBV3-1 NA TGTGCCAGCAGCCAAGACTCACGGTCCTACAATGAGCAGTTCTTC CASSQDSRSYNEQFF
TRBJ2-5 NA TRBV4-1 few TGCGCCAGCAGCCAAGATCTTACGAGACTAGAGGAGACCCAGTACTTC CASSQDLTRLEETQYF
TRBJ2-1 TRBD1 TRBV2 NA TGTGCCAGCAGCCCCCCCCAGGGGGATGGCAATGAGCAGTTCTTC CASSPPQGDGNEQFF
TRBJ1-5 NA TRBV4-3 few TGCGCCAGCAGCCAAGTCGCAGGGCCGGCCCAGCCCCAGCATTTT CASSQVAGPAQPQHF
TRBJ1-2 NA TRBV6-2/TRBV6-3 NA TGTGCCAGCAGTTACTCGAGCCACTACGGCTACACCTTC CASSYSSHYGYTF
TRBJ2-5 NA TRBV4-1 many TGCGCCAGCAGCCATCCGACAGAGCTCGAGACCCAGTACTTC CASSHPTELETQYF
TRBJ1-1 NA TRBV4-1 few TGCGCCAGCAGCCAAGATCCCCAGGCTGAAGCTTTCTTT CASSQDPQAEAFF
TRBJ2-1 TRBD2 TRBV20-1 NA TGCAGTGCTTCGGGACTAGCGGCCTACAATGAGCAGTTCTTC CSASGLAAYNEQFF